The entry below gives a single T cell receptor (beta chain) sequence along with its context. The data are from a study of blood T cell repertoires in COVID-19. Study overall: Collection of acute and convalescent COVID-19 samples took place in the United States, Italy and Spain.

Sequenced by immunoSEQ multiplex PCR; TCRdb stores in-frame clones only, minus some. Among 150,000 to 200,000 clones, around 81% were seen once, and the ten largest hold roughly 8.4%. The CDR3 is 11 amino acids. Germline V gene data show CDR1 as DFQATT and CDR2 as SNEGSKA (reference sequence). The germline V and J ends were trimmed by 2 bases and 7 bases, with 6 bases remaining between them. J is TRBJ1-5 and V is TRBV20-1; a possible D gene is TRBD1 (5 bases). Sequencing was performed on peripheral blood. This TCR was sampled from an elderly woman with COVID-19, enrolled during active disease. The CDR3 nucleotides are TGCAGTGCTAGAAGGGGACAGCCCCAGCATTTT. Encoded protein: CSARRGQPQHF.